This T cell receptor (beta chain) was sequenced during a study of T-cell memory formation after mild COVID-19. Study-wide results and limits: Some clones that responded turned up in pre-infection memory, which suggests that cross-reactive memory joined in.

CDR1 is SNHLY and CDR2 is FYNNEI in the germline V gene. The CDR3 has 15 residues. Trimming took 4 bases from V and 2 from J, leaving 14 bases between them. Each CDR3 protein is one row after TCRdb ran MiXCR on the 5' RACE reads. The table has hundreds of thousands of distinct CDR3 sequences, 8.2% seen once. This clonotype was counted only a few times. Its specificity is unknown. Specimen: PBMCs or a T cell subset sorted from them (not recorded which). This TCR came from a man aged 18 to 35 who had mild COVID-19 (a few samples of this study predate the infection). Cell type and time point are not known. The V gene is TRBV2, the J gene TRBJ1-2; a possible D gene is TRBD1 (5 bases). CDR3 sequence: CASSGVLDRNYGYTF. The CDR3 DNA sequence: TGTGCCAGCAGTGGGGTTCTCGACAGAAACTATGGCTACACCTTC.